This TCR beta chain was recovered during a study of control samples from healthy donors and cancer patients. The assay was immunoSEQ multiplex PCR, and TCRdb's table has in-frame clones only and misses some. Here the sample spans approximately 97,000 clones, approximately 90% being singletons. The receptor was derived from a woman in her late teens or twenties in good health. Sequenced material: blood.

CDR3 nucleotides: TGTGCCTGGAGGCGGAAGTACAATTCACCCCTCCACTTT. Protein: CAWRRKYNSPLHF. The J gene is TRBJ1-6, the V gene TRBV30; D gene unclear. The CDR3 runs 13 residues. Per the germline V gene, CDR1 is GTSNPN and CDR2 is SVGIG (reference sequence). Deletions cut 3 bases from V and 7 bases from J, with 10 bases between.